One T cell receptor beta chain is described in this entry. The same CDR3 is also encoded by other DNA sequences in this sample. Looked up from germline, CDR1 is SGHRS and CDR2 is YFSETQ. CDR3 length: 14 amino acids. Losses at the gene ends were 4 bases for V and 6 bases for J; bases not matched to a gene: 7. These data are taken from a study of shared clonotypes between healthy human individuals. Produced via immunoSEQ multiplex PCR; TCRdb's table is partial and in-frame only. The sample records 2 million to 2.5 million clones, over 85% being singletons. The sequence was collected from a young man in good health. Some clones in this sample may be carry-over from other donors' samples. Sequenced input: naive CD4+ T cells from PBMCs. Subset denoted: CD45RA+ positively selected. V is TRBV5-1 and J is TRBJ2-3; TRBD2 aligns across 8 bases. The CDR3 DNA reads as TGCGCCAGCAGCCCTGGACTAGCCCGGGATACGCAGTATTTT. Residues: CASSPGLARDTQYF.